Listed here are 9 T cell receptor beta chains from one sample, sequenced in a study of blood T cell repertoires in COVID-19. Sequencing was performed with immunoSEQ multiplex PCR; in TCRdb, only in-frame clones are kept and a portion is missing. The data hold around 70,000 clones, with 70% to 90% observed a single time. Sequencing used peripheral blood. Every receptor here comes from a woman aged 60 to 75 with acute or convalescent COVID-19.

This clone was seen once. V usage is TRBV7-8 and J usage is TRBJ1-5, with a possible D match to TRBD1 (6 bases). With 4 bases removed from V and 7 bases from J, the gap between germline ends came to 11 bases. CDR1 is SGHVS, CDR2 FQNEAQ, per germline. The CDR3 sequence is 13 residues long. CDR3 sequence reads: CASSSRGGQPQHF. CDR3 sequence (DNA): TGTGCCAGCAGCTCCAGGGGCGGGCAGCCCCAGCATTTT.

The rearrangement uses TRBV19 and TRBJ2-1, with D perhaps matching TRBD1 (5 bases). The germline V gene has CDR1 LNHDA and CDR2 SQIVND (reference sequence). The CDR3 extends over 17 amino acids. Trimming shortened V by 1 base and J by 9 bases, and 22 bases separated the two germline ends. This chain's CDR3 is CASSIGSGFRRRPEQFF. The DNA for the CDR3 is TGTGCCAGTAGTATAGGTTCAGGGTTCCGACGACGGCCTGAGCAGTTCTTC. Drawing the rest from reference TRBV19 and TRBJ2-1, the complete variable domain is DGGITQSPKYLFRKEGQNVTLSCEQNLNHDAMYWYRQDPGQGLRLIYYSQIVNDFQKGDIAEGYSVSREKKESFPLTVTSAQKNPTAFYLCASSIGSGFRRRPEQFFGPGTRLTVL.

This clone was seen only once. The chain carries TRBV29-1 and TRBJ2-5; D is possibly TRBD2 (6 bases). Looked up from germline, CDR1 is SQVTM and CDR2 is ANQGSEA. The CDR3 consists of 13 residues. In DNA, the CDR3 is TGCAGTGTCTCCCTGTCGGGGGTAGAGACCCAGTACTTC. Translation: CSVSLSGVETQYF. Variable domain in full (rest from reference TRBV29-1 and TRBJ2-5): SAVISQKPSRDICQRGTSLTIQCQVDSQVTMMFWYRQQPGQSLTLIATANQGSEATYESGFVIDKFPISRPNLTFSTLTVSNMSPEDSSIYLCSVSLSGVETQYFGPGTRLLVL.

The chain recombines TRBV3-1 (or the pseudogene TRBV3-2) with TRBJ1-2; a possible D gene is TRBD1 (6 bases). This CDR3 is 12 amino acids long. The germline V gene encodes CDR1 LGHDT and CDR2 YNNKEL (reference sequence). The germline V and J ends were trimmed by 4 bases and 10 bases, with 13 bases remaining between them. CDR3 sequence reads: CASSREDSFYTF. The CDR3 coding sequence is TGTGCCAGCAGCCGTGAGGACAGCTTCTACACCTTC.

This clone occurred once. The chain is built from TRBV6-1 and TRBJ2-2; TRBD2 is a possible D gene (7 bases). The CDR3 runs to 16 residues. CDR1 and CDR2 (germline): MNHNS, SASEGT. Between the trimmed V and J ends, which lost 4 bases and 5 bases, there was a span of 17 bases. The CDR3 protein is CASSARGGAGTGELFF. As DNA, the CDR3 is TGTGCCAGCAGTGCCCGCGGGGGCGCAGGAACCGGGGAGCTGTTTTTT.

This clone showed up just once. The gene calls are TRBV3-1 (or the pseudogene TRBV3-2) and TRBJ1-2, with D possibly being TRBD1 (5 bases). This CDR3 comprises 13 residues. Germline V gives CDR1 LGHDT, CDR2 YNNKEL (reference sequence). Trimming took 0 bases from V and 8 from J, leaving 10 bases between them. CDR3 sequence reads: CASSQDRVKGYTF. CDR3 nucleotides: TGTGCCAGCAGCCAAGACAGGGTAAAAGGCTACACCTTC.

This CDR3 is CASSSLPGQGHEQYV. Here the CDR3 DNA reads TGTGCCAGCAGCTCCCTACCGGGACAGGGCCACGAGCAGTACGTC. The chain combines TRBV5-5 with TRBJ2-7; 9 positions agree with TRBD1. In germline, CDR1 is SGHKS, CDR2 YYEKEE (reference sequence). The CDR3 sequence is 15 residues long. V trimming: 3 bases; J trimming: 5 bases; junction bases outside the gene matches: 9.

This clone is a singleton in its sample. The V and J genes are TRBV5-1 and TRBJ1-5; D is possibly TRBD1 (6 bases). The germline CDR1 and CDR2 sequences are SGHRS and YFSETQ. Trimming removed 4 bases from V and 2 bases from J, with 10 bases in between. CDR3 length equals 14 residues. The CDR3 protein is CASSRGGGNQPQHF. In nucleotides, the CDR3 is TGCGCCAGCAGCCGGGGGGGCGGCAATCAGCCCCAGCATTTT.

A single count supports this clone. V usage is TRBV24-1 and J usage is TRBJ2-1; TRBD1 aligns across 8 bases. Trimming took 3 bases from V and 2 from J; bases not matched to a gene: 2. Germline V gene sequence: CDR1 KGHDR, CDR2 SFDVKD. The CDR3 totals 15 residues. CDR3 residues: CATSDRTGPYNEQFF. The CDR3 coding sequence is TGTGCCACCAGTGATCGGACAGGGCCCTACAATGAGCAGTTCTTC.